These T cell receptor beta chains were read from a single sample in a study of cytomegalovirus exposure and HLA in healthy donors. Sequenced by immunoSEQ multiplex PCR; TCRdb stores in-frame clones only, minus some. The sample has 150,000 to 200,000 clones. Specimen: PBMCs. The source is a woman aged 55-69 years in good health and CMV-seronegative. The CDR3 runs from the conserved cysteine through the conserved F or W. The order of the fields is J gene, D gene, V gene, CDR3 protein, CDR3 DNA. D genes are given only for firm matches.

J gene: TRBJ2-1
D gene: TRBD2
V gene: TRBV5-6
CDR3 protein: CASSLTSEYNEQFF
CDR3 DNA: TGTGCCAGCAGCTTGACTAGCGAATACAATGAGCAGTTCTTC

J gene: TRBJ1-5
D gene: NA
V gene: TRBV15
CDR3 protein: CATSRAGTFLNQPQHF
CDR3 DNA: TGTGCCACCAGCAGAGCCGGGACATTTCTCAATCAGCCCCAGCATTTT

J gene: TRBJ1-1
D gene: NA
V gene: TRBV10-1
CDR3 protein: CASSETGWTEAFF
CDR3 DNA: TGCGCCAGCAGTGAGACAGGATGGACTGAAGCTTTCTTT

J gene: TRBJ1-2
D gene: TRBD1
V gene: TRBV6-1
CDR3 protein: CASSGRRDSLYGYTF
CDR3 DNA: TGTGCCAGCAGTGGTCGACGGGACAGCCTCTATGGCTACACCTTC

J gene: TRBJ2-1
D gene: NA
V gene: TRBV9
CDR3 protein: CASSGESYNEQFF
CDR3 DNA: TGTGCCAGCAGCGGGGAGTCCTACAATGAGCAGTTCTTC

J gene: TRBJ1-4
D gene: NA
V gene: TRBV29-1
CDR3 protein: CSVEETRGGEKLFF
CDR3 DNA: TGCAGCGTTGAAGAGACCCGGGGTGGTGAAAAACTGTTTTTT

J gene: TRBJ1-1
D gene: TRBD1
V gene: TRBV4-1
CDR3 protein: CASSHTDRGGTEAFF
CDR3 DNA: TGCGCCAGCAGCCACACAGACAGGGGCGGCACTGAAGCTTTCTTT

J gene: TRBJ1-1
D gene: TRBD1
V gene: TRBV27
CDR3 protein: CASSAQGAPEAFF
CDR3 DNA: TGTGCCAGCAGTGCTCAGGGGGCGCCTGAAGCTTTCTTT

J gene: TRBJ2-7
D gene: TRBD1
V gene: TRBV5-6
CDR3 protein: CASSLEGVDRGYEQYF
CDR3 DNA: TGTGCCAGCAGCTTGGAGGGGGTGGACAGGGGGTACGAGCAGTACTTC

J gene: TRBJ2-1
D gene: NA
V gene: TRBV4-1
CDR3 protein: CASSHTLLDEQFF
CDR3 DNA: TGCGCCAGCAGCCACACACTATTGGATGAGCAGTTCTTC